The 26 T cell receptor beta chains presented below share a single source sample, sequenced in a study of shared clonotypes between healthy human individuals. Some clones are missing from TCRdb's copy, which holds only in-frame ones; the method was immunoSEQ multiplex PCR. The data contain 750,000 to 1,000,000 clones, around 92% of them seen just once; the ten biggest clones take up around 24%. Naive CD8 populations comprised CD45RO-negative cells positively selected for CCR7, excluding terminally differentiated effector memory CD45RA+ cells. Sequences were obtained from naive CD8+ T cells sorted from blood. These receptors originate from a man aged 25 to 40 in good health.

The V and J genes are TRBV7-9 and TRBJ1-2; TRBD1 is a possible D gene (5 bases). CDR1 is SEHNR and CDR2 is FQNEAQ in the germline V gene (reference sequence). V gave up 4 bases and J gave up 1 base, with 10 bases separating them. This CDR3 has 14 amino acids. CDR3: CASSSGHLNYGYTF. The DNA for the CDR3 is TGTGCCAGCAGCTCCGGACACCTTAACTATGGCTACACCTTC.

CDR3 region: CASSDREENQDYEQYF. The CDR3 DNA is TGTGCCAGCAGTGACCGCGAGGAGAACCAAGACTACGAGCAGTACTTC. The chain employs TRBV6-4 and TRBJ2-7; D ambiguous. V was clipped by 2 bases and J by 3 bases, with 17 bases between them. CDR3 length: 16 residues. From germline, CDR1 is MRHNA and CDR2 SNTAGT.

The chain has TRBV7-3 and TRBJ2-1; 7 bases match TRBD1. Germline-derived CDR1 and CDR2 are SGHTA and FQGTGA. The CDR3 has 13 amino acids. V trimming: 1 base; J trimming: 9 bases; junction bases outside the gene matches: 3. CDR3 in amino acids: CASSLSGQVEQFF. In DNA, the CDR3 is TGTGCCAGCAGCTTAAGCGGACAGGTTGAGCAGTTCTTC.

The CDR3 here is CASSQGGRWDIQYF. DNA for the CDR3: TGCGCCAGCAGCCAAGGCGGACGGTGGGACATTCAGTACTTC. The chain is built from TRBV4-3 and TRBJ2-4; D is uncertain. The CDR3 is made up of 14 amino acids. Trimming cost V 1 base and J 8 bases, with 12 bases left between them. Germline V CDR1 and CDR2: LGHNA, YSLEER.

This clone appeared once. The V and J genes are TRBV11-2 and TRBJ1-2; D is unresolved. Germline V CDR1 and CDR2: SGHAT, FQNNGV. The V end was cut by 6 bases, the J end by 6 bases, with 11 bases between. CDR3 length: 12 residues. CDR3 sequence (DNA): TGTGCCAGCAGTATCGGGGAGGATGGCTACACCTTC. This gives the protein CASSIGEDGYTF.

The chain employs TRBV18 and TRBJ1-2, with 7 bases matching TRBD1. With 3 bases clipped from V and 6 bases from J, the junction kept 13 bases outside the gene matches. Germline CDR1 reads KGHSH; CDR2 reads LQKENI. The CDR3 covers 16 residues. The CDR3 here is CASSPGTATAEHGYTF. The CDR3 coding sequence is TGTGCCAGCTCACCGGGGACAGCCACCGCCGAGCATGGCTACACCTTC.

This chain uses TRBV19 with TRBJ2-2; unclear D gene. The CDR3 is 15 residues long. Between the trimmed V and J ends, which lost 7 bases and 4 bases, there was a span of 16 bases. Germline V CDR1 and CDR2: LNHDA, SQIVND (reference sequence). The CDR3 nucleotides are TGTGCCAGTAAGGTGGGCAGAGAGATCACCGGGGAGCTGTTTTTT. Translated, it gives CASKVGREITGELFF. Variable domain in full (rest from reference TRBV19 and TRBJ2-2): DGGITQSPKYLFRKEGQNVTLSCEQNLNHDAMYWYRQDPGQGLRLIYYSQIVNDFQKGDIAEGYSVSREKKESFPLTVTSAQKNPTAFYLCASKVGREITGELFFGEGSRLTVL.

The J gene is TRBJ2-7, the V gene TRBV6-1; 15 bases align to TRBD2. V was pared by 2 bases and J by 5 bases, with 7 bases of the junction left unmatched. From germline, CDR1 is MNHNS and CDR2 SASEGT. The CDR3 length is 17 residues. The CDR3 nucleotides are TGTGCCAGCAGTGAATGGGGGACTAGCGGGAGGCGGGACGAGCAGTACTTC. Residues: CASSEWGTSGRRDEQYF.

The rearrangement links TRBV30 to TRBJ1-3; perhaps TRBD1 as D (5 bases). Trimming removed 1 base at V and 0 bases at J, with 13 bases between. Germline CDR1 reads GTSNPN; CDR2 reads SVGIG (reference sequence). This CDR3 has 16 residues. The CDR3 protein is CAWSEPDGGSGNTIYF. For the CDR3, the DNA is TGTGCCTGGAGTGAACCAGACGGGGGCTCTGGAAACACCATATATTTT.

The chain carries TRBV5-4 and TRBJ2-2; 7 bases align to TRBD2. From germline, CDR1 is SGHNT and CDR2 YYREEE (reference sequence). Trimming took 2 bases from V and 3 from J; bases not matched to a gene: 7. The CDR3 runs to 16 residues. CDR3 in DNA: TGTGCCAGCAGCTTACTTGGCGGGAGATACACCGGGGAGCTGTTTTTT. It is translated as CASSLLGGRYTGELFF.

The chain is built from TRBV6-5 and TRBJ1-5; the D is unclear. The V end lost 8 bases, the J end lost 6 bases, and 20 bases lay between the germline ends. CDR1 and CDR2 (germline): MNHEY, SVGAGI. This CDR3 contains 15 residues. The DNA of the CDR3 is TGTGCCAGCGCGAGGACGGCCCATGAAGGTCAGCCCCAGCATTTT. Amino acids: CASARTAHEGQPQHF.

Regarding this clone: In the same sample, other DNA sequences code for this CDR3. V gene TRBV7-6 combines with J gene TRBJ2-3; D not resolved. The CDR3 runs to 13 residues. Germline V gene data show CDR1 as SGHVS and CDR2 as FNYEAQ. The V end was cut by 3 bases, the J end by 0 bases, with 4 bases between. In nucleotides, the CDR3 is TGTGCCAGCAGCTTGGAGAGCACAGATACGCAGTATTTT. It specifies CASSLESTDTQYF.

The chain combines TRBV7-6 with TRBJ2-1; 10 bases map to TRBD1. Germline assignment: CDR1 SGHVS and CDR2 FNYEAQ. The CDR3 totals 16 residues. Trimming took 1 base from V and 4 from J; bases not matched to a gene: 4. The CDR3 region is CASSLVWDRGYNEQFF. The CDR3, as DNA: TGTGCCAGCAGCTTAGTCTGGGACAGGGGATACAATGAGCAGTTCTTC. Full variable domain (rest looked up from reference TRBV7-6 and TRBJ2-1): GAGVSQSPRYKVTKRGQDVALRCDPISGHVSLYWYRQALGQGPEFLTYFNYEAQQDKSGLPNDRFSAERPEGSISTLTIQRTEQRDSAMYRCASSLVWDRGYNEQFFGPGTRLTVL.

This chain joins TRBV5-1 and TRBJ1-2, with 12 bases identical to TRBD1. V shed 4 bases, J shed 4 bases, and the junction held 2 bases outside the gene matches. This CDR3 spans 14 amino acids. Germline V gives CDR1 SGHRS, CDR2 YFSETQ. The CDR3 loop reads CASSPGQGAYGYTF. The CDR3 nucleotides are TGCGCCAGCAGCCCGGGACAGGGGGCCTATGGCTACACCTTC.

This clone has more than one count but fewer than ten. This chain uses TRBV10-2 with TRBJ1-1, with TRBD1 matching over 8 bases. The CDR3 is 18 amino acids. V lost 3 bases and J lost 1; bases outside the gene matches: 13. Germline lookup yields CDR1 WSHSY and CDR2 SAAADI. CDR3 loop: CASSDVPWTGRENTEAFF. CDR3 nucleotide sequence: TGCGCCAGCAGTGATGTTCCATGGACAGGGAGGGAGAACACTGAAGCTTTCTTT.

The J gene is TRBJ2-3, the V gene TRBV29-1; possibly TRBD1 or TRBD2 for D (5 bases each). The CDR3 sequence is 13 residues long. Germline V gives CDR1 SQVTM, CDR2 ANQGSEA. CDR3 sequence (DNA): TGCAGTCTGTCTGGGACCTTAACAGATACGCAGTATTTT. Translation gives CSLSGTLTDTQYF.

V usage is TRBV27 and J usage is TRBJ2-7, with 8 bases identical to TRBD1. The ends lost 5 bases at V and 6 bases at J; junction bases unmatched: 9. CDR3 length: 14 residues. The germline CDR1 and CDR2 sequences are MNHEY and SMNVEV (reference sequence). The CDR3 region is CASSPGTGFSEQYF. As DNA, the CDR3 is TGTGCCAGCAGTCCAGGGACAGGTTTTAGCGAGCAGTACTTC.

V is TRBV15 and J is TRBJ2-5; TRBD2 agrees at 10 bases. The CDR3 is made up of 15 amino acids. The J segment lost 4 bases and the V segment lost 7 bases, leaving 9 bases of the junction unmatched. Germline CDR1 reads LNHNV; CDR2 reads YYDKDF (reference sequence). CDR3 bases: TGTGCCACCACCAAGAGACTAGCGGGTGGAGAGACCCAGTACTTC. It is translated as CATTKRLAGGETQYF.

This sequence joins TRBV9 and TRBJ1-1; possible D gene TRBD1, 6 bases. This CDR3 contains 14 residues. Germline lookup yields CDR1 SGDLS and CDR2 YYNGEE. V was trimmed by 4 bases and J by 7 bases, leaving 17 bases between them. The CDR3 protein is CASSPHAVGGEAFF. DNA of the CDR3: TGTGCCAGCAGCCCTCACGCCGTAGGGGGTGAAGCTTTCTTT.

This chain links TRBV7-9 with TRBJ2-1; 11 nucleotides match TRBD2. This CDR3 is 17 amino acids long. V trimming: 1 base; J trimming: 6 bases; junction bases outside the gene matches: 8. Germline CDR1 reads SEHNR; CDR2 reads FQNEAQ (reference sequence). CDR3 sequence reads: CASSLGVTSGSSNEQFF. CDR3 in DNA: TGTGCCAGCAGCTTAGGGGTAACTAGCGGGAGTTCCAATGAGCAGTTCTTC.

The genes are TRBV2 and TRBJ2-7; 13 bases are shared with TRBD2. V trimming: 6 bases; J trimming: 3 bases; junction bases outside the gene matches: 2. The CDR3 extends over 14 amino acids. Germline V gives CDR1 SNHLY, CDR2 FYNNEI. CDR3 in amino acids: CASSGLAGVYEQYF. The CDR3 DNA reads TGTGCCAGCAGCGGACTAGCGGGAGTCTACGAGCAGTACTTC.

The chain joins TRBV5-1 to TRBJ2-6; a weak D match, TRBD1 (6 bases). V lost 0 bases and J 0 bases, leaving 13 bases between the germline ends. The CDR3 length is 18 residues. Germline-derived CDR1 and CDR2 are SGHRS and YFSETQ. In nucleotides, the CDR3 is TGCGCCAGCAGCTTGGGAGGGGGACCTCACTCTGGGGCCAACGTCCTGACTTTC. It translates to CASSLGGGPHSGANVLTF.

The V call is TRBV9, the J call TRBJ2-7; 11 nucleotides agree with TRBD1. After removal of 4 bases from V and 0 bases from J, the junction contained 9 bases not matched to a gene. Germline loops: CDR1 SGDLS, CDR2 YYNGEE. CDR3 length equals 17 residues. In DNA form, the CDR3 reads TGTGCCAGCAGCCCCCGGGACAGGGGGTCCCGCTCCTACGAGCAGTACTTC. Translated: CASSPRDRGSRSYEQYF.

The CDR3: CASSDAGATDTQYF. DNA for the CDR3: TGCGCCAGCAGTGATGCAGGGGCCACAGATACGCAGTATTTT. V is TRBV10-1 and J is TRBJ2-3, with a weak D call TRBD1 (6 bases). This CDR3 has 14 amino acids. Looked up from germline, CDR1 is WNHNN and CDR2 is SYGVQD (reference sequence). The V gene lost 3 bases and the J gene lost 2 bases, with 9 bases spanning the gap.

The rearrangement joins TRBV19 to TRBJ1-5; weak D call: TRBD1 (5 bases). The CDR3 has 17 residues. Germline V CDR1 and CDR2: LNHDA, SQIVND (reference sequence). Trimming took off 1 base at V and 1 base at J, with 14 bases between the two ends. The CDR3 region is CASSIVVSRQSNQPQHF. The CDR3 DNA reads TGTGCCAGTAGTATAGTGGTCTCGCGACAGAGCAATCAGCCCCAGCATTTT. The full variable domain, with the rest looked up from reference TRBV19 and TRBJ1-5, is DGGITQSPKYLFRKEGQNVTLSCEQNLNHDAMYWYRQDPGQGLRLIYYSQIVNDFQKGDIAEGYSVSREKKESFPLTVTSAQKNPTAFYLCASSIVVSRQSNQPQHFGDGTRLSIL.

The rearrangement links TRBV10-3 to TRBJ2-3; 11 positions agree with TRBD2. Germline lookup yields CDR1 ENHRY and CDR2 SYGVKD. V gave up 10 bases and J gave up 2 bases; unmatched junction bases: 5. CDR3 length equals 14 residues. CDR3 sequence reads: CASRLAGSTDTQYF. The CDR3, as DNA: TGTGCCAGCAGACTAGCGGGATCCACAGATACGCAGTATTTT.